This TCR beta chain was captured in a study of blood T cell repertoires in COVID-19. Study processing details: It was from reference gene primer amplification that nucleated cell counts were estimated. Using immunoSEQ multiplex PCR, the repertoire was profiled, and TCRdb retains in-frame clones only, with some absent. V, J and clone size were drawn from that table, and D and trimming were deduced from the DNA. The sample lists 220,000 or so clones; approximately 90% were seen once. Assignment of participants to cohorts was predicated upon participant-reported clinical history. The CDR3 spans 12 residues. Trimming pared 5 bases from V and 6 bases from J, leaving 10 bases between. Germline V gene data show CDR1 as MDHEN and CDR2 as SYDVKM.

The chain recombines TRBV28 with TRBJ1-2; D gene uncertain. The clonotype was recovered from a man aged 50 or older who had been exposed to COVID-19. The sample was PBMCs or T cells enriched from blood (not recorded which). CDR3: CASSTGWHGYTF. The CDR3, as DNA: TGTGCCAGCAGTACGGGATGGCATGGCTACACCTTC.